This T cell receptor (beta chain) is drawn from a study of T cell responses to AZD1222 COVID-19 vaccine. Study-wide results and caveats: The study reported that nearly half of spike-specific TCRs target unmutated variant regions. AZD1222 recipients seropositive at baseline numbered only 6 or 7.

Concerning this clone itself: Its antigen is not known.

The repertoire was sequenced with immunoSEQ multiplex PCR; TCRdb's copy has only in-frame clones and lacks some. Here the sample spans some 130,000 clones, 80% to 90% being singletons. There are 21 residues in the CDR3. This sequence joins TRBV21-1 and TRBJ2-6; the D segment call TRBD1 is taken from the table without a DNA check. TRBV21-1 is described as a pseudogene. This receptor was taken from an adult in good health. The sample consisted of peripheral blood, taken on day 0 of AZD1222 vaccination. CDR3 residues: CASNPTVYSTFDISGANVLTF. CDR3 nucleotide sequence: TGTGCCAGCAACCCGACAGTTTACTCCACCTTCGATATCTCTGGGGCCAACGTCCTGACTTTC.